One T cell receptor (beta chain) is described in this entry. In the source study's methods: Nucleated cell number was recorded as an estimate derived from reference gene primer amplification. Generated by immunoSEQ multiplex PCR, the TCRdb table keeps only in-frame clones and is missing some. The V and J calls and clone size come from that table; D and trimming were worked out from the DNA. The sample lists 200,000 to 250,000 clones; approximately 84% were seen once. With 4 bases removed from V and 5 bases from J, the gap between germline ends came to 9 bases. CDR1 is SGHAT, CDR2 FQNNGV, per germline. The CDR3 extends over 13 amino acids. The data were obtained in a study of blood T cell repertoires in COVID-19. Background on the study: The United States, Italy and Spain were the sources of the acute and convalescent COVID-19 samples. PBMCs, B-cell-depleted T cells, or T cells provided the cDNA or gDNA that made up the material.

The sequence was obtained from a woman in her sixties or seventies with acute or convalescent COVID-19. Sequencing was carried out using peripheral blood. The chain couples TRBV11-2 to TRBJ1-5, with D possibly being TRBD1 (5 bases). In DNA form, the CDR3 reads TGTGCCAGCAGCTCGGACATTCATCAGCCCCAGCATTTT. Its protein product is CASSSDIHQPQHF.